This T cell receptor (beta chain) comes out of a study of T cells in women clearing cervical HPV infection. At the level of the study: Controls' single incident HPV16 infection cleared within 12 months without precancer. Whole-study results and caveats: Timing of associations relative to infection is unclear; T-cell subsets were not isolated. Repertoire richness, not evenness, was significantly elevated in CIN3+ cases versus controls.

CDR1 and CDR2 (germline): SGHRS, YFSETQ. This CDR3 region has 13 residues. With V trimmed by 3 bases and J by 4 bases, 3 bases remained unmatched. Sequencing was performed with immunoSEQ multiplex PCR; in TCRdb, only in-frame clones are kept and a portion is missing. The sample has about 30,000 clones; the top ten hold around 7%. On this clone: As yet, its antigen is unknown. The CDR3 goes on 3 residues after the read ends, and that part is filled in from the germline J gene.

Sample: blood buffy coat. This receptor was taken from a woman between 18 and 75 years old with a cervical HPV16 infection that either progressed to CIN3+ or cleared (not recorded which). The rearrangement uses TRBV5-1 and TRBJ1-2; 7 nucleotides line up with TRBD1. This CDR3 is CASSSGTAYGYTF. The part of the CDR3 DNA that was read is TGCGCCAGCAGCTCGGGGACAGCCTATGGC.